The entry below describes one T cell receptor beta chain. Its specificity is not known. The data belong to a study of T cells in localized non-small cell lung cancer. Whole-study results and caveats: Only one tumor region went through sequencing, so heterogeneity may still be there. Overall survival was longer when the density of T cells in the blood was higher. Across samples, adjacent lung featured a median around 60 of the top 100 tumor clones. Highest T cell clonality was seen in uninvolved adjacent lung, surpassing that measured in tumor.

The table came from immunoSEQ multiplex PCR; TCRdb's copy has only in-frame clones and leaves some out. The sample carries tens of thousands of clones, approximately 81% recorded once. The origin of this receptor is a man between 40 and 70 years old with stage III squamous cell lung carcinoma. The material was peripheral blood, obtained before any cancer treatment.

CDR3 amino acids: CASRSPGWEVYSGNTIYF. The CDR3 DNA sequence: TGTGCCAGCAGGTCCCCAGGATGGGAAGTTTACTCTGGAAACACCATATATTTT. The chain carries TRBV28 and TRBJ1-3, with D uncertain. The V end was cut by 6 bases, the J end by 0 bases, with 21 bases between. The germline V gene encodes CDR1 MDHEN and CDR2 SYDVKM. CDR3 length equals 18 residues.